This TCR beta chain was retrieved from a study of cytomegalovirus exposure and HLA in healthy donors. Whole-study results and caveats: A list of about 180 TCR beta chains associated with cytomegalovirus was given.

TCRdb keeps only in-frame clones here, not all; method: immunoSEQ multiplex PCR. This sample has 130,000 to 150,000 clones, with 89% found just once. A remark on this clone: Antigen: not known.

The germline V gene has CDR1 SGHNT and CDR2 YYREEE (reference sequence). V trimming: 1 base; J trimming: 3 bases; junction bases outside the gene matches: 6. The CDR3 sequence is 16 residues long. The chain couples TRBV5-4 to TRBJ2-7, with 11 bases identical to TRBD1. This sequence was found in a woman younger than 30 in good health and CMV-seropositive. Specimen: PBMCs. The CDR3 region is CASSLKGTGGYYEQYF. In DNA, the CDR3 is TGTGCCAGCAGCTTGAAGGGGACAGGGGGGTACTACGAGCAGTACTTC.